The rows below give T cell receptor beta chains drawn from one sample of a study of CD8+CD57+ T cells in acquired aplastic anemia. One entry per CDR3 protein results from TCRdb running MiXCR on the reads. The repertoire holds approximately 200,000 distinct CDR3 sequences, with roughly 57% as singletons. Material for sequencing was sorted CD4+, CD8+, or CD8+CD57+ T cells (not recorded which) from PBMCs. Every receptor here comes from a human donor in good health. Each CDR3 is given with its conserved first and last residue. D genes are given only for firm matches. Only some rows state a clone size, as once, few, many or a class for expanded clones.

v_call	j_call	clone_size	d_call	cdr3_aa	cdr3_nt
TRBV7-6	TRBJ2-5	NA	NA	CASCLWGGTQETQYF	TGTGCCAGCTGCTTATGGGGCGGCACGCAAGAGACCCAGTACTTC
TRBV20-1	TRBJ2-5	few	TRBD1	CSALTGVGQETQYF	TGCAGTGCTCTGACAGGGGTGGGGCAAGAGACCCAGTACTTC
TRBV4-2	TRBJ1-1	NA	NA	CASSQDPRAGDEAFF	TGTGCCAGCAGCCAAGATCCGAGGGCGGGCGATGAAGCTTTCTTT
TRBV20-1	TRBJ2-5	once	TRBD2	CSALTSGKETQYF	TGCAGTGCTTTGACTAGCGGGAAGGAGACCCAGTACTTC
TRBV20-1	TRBJ2-1	NA	NA	CSAFRGGEQFF	TGCAGTGCCTTTAGAGGAGGGGAGCAGTTCTTC
TRBV2	TRBJ2-5	NA	TRBD1	CASYPRGRQETQYF	TGTGCCAGCTACCCTAGGGGGCGTCAAGAGACCCAGTACTTC
TRBV12-3/TRBV12-4	TRBJ1-6	NA	NA	CASSLVENSPLHF	TGTGCCAGCAGTTTAGTTGAGAATTCACCCCTCCACTTT
TRBV7-8	TRBJ1-2	NA	NA	CASGPSGEGYTF	TGTGCCAGCGGCCCTTCTGGGGAAGGCTACACCTTC
TRBV9	TRBJ2-7	NA	TRBD2	CASSVASGSNYEQYF	TGTGCCAGCAGCGTCGCTAGCGGGAGTAATTACGAGCAGTACTTC
TRBV24-1	TRBJ2-7	NA	NA	CATSDPDGGYEQYF	TGTGCCACCAGTGACCCTGACGGGGGTTACGAGCAGTACTTC
TRBV6-1	TRBJ2-7	many	NA	CASSDREPGSYEQYF	TGTGCCAGCAGTGATAGGGAACCGGGCTCCTACGAGCAGTACTTC
TRBV19	TRBJ2-2	NA	NA	CASSIDDTNTGELFF	TGTGCCAGTAGTATAGATGACACTAACACCGGGGAGCTGTTTTTT
TRBV7-2	TRBJ1-1	NA	NA	CASSSQGYTEASF	TGTGCCAGCAGCTCTCAGGGATACACTGAAGCTTCCTTT
TRBV19	TRBJ1-2	NA	NA	CASSPNNYGYTF	TGTGCCAGTAGTCCGAACAACTATGGCTACACCTTC
TRBV5-1	TRBJ1-6	NA	TRBD1	CASSLQGSSYNSPLHF	TGCGCCAGCAGCCTACAGGGGAGCTCCTATAATTCACCCCTCCACTTT
TRBV10-3	TRBJ2-1	once	NA	CAISEGHGGSYNEQFF	TGTGCCATCAGTGAGGGACACGGGGGATCCTACAATGAGCAGTTCTTC
TRBV12-3/TRBV12-4	TRBJ2-5	NA	TRBD2	CASSFGTSVREAQYF	TGTGCCAGCAGTTTTGGGACTAGCGTCCGAGAGGCCCAGTACTTC
TRBV6-6	TRBJ2-4	many	NA	CASSYSIGDSGENIQYF	TGTGCCAGCAGTTACTCGATCGGGGATAGCGGAGAAAACATTCAGTACTTC
TRBV24-1	TRBJ2-2	NA	NA	CATSDQLGELFF	TGTGCCACCAGTGACCAGCTTGGGGAGCTGTTTTTT
TRBV9	TRBJ1-2	many	NA	CASSAYDHSGDYGYTF	TGTGCCAGCAGCGCTTACGACCACTCAGGGGACTATGGCTACACCTTC
TRBV20-1	TRBJ2-7	NA	TRBD1	CSARLKQGASYEQYF	TGCAGTGCTAGACTCAAACAGGGGGCAAGCTACGAGCAGTACTTC
TRBV7-4	TRBJ1-1	once	NA	CASSSRPLGSRYTEAFF	TGTGCCAGCAGCTCCAGGCCTTTGGGGTCACGGTACACTGAAGCTTTCTTT
TRBV10-3	TRBJ2-4	NA	TRBD1	CAIRTGEHNGQYF	TGTGCCATCCGGACAGGAGAGCACAATGGGCAGTACTTC
TRBV12-5	TRBJ2-1	NA	TRBD2	CASAPAGGFNEQFF	TGTGCTAGTGCCCCCGCGGGGGGGTTCAATGAGCAGTTCTTC
TRBV14	TRBJ2-7	NA	NA	CASSQEDPARRVYEQYF	TGTGCCAGCAGCCAAGAAGACCCGGCCCGACGGGTCTACGAGCAGTACTTC
TRBV12-3/TRBV12-4	TRBJ1-1	NA	NA	CASSSGQIWTEAFF	TGTGCCAGCAGTTCCGGACAGATATGGACTGAAGCTTTCTTT
TRBV2	TRBJ2-7	few	NA	CASSPDHARSYEQYF	TGTGCCAGCAGCCCGGACCACGCACGTTCCTACGAGCAGTACTTC
TRBV25-1	TRBJ2-6	few	TRBD2	CASSATSGGLSGANVLTF	TGTGCCAGCAGTGCAACTAGCGGGGGGCTCTCTGGGGCCAACGTCCTGACTTTC
TRBV19	TRBJ1-1	NA	TRBD1	CASSPQGGATEAFF	TGTGCCAGTAGTCCCCAGGGGGGCGCCACTGAAGCTTTCTTT
TRBV7-3	TRBJ2-7	few	TRBD2	CASSLSGRVGEQYF	TGTGCCAGCAGCTTAAGCGGGAGGGTAGGCGAGCAGTACTTC
TRBV12-3/TRBV12-4	TRBJ2-5	many	NA	CASSPPSDQETQYF	TGTGCCAGCAGTCCCCCTAGCGACCAAGAGACCCAGTACTTC
TRBV7-3	TRBJ2-5	few	NA	CASSLSGTQYF	TGTGCCAGCAGCCTGTCTGGGACCCAGTACTTC
TRBV7-2	TRBJ2-5	NA	TRBD2	CASSLGTSSQTQYF	TGTGCCAGCAGCTTAGGGACTAGCAGCCAGACCCAGTACTTC
TRBV19	TRBJ2-1	NA	NA	CASSRGYEQFF	TGTGCCAGTAGTAGGGGCTATGAGCAGTTCTTC
TRBV13	TRBJ2-1	NA	TRBD1	CASRYDRERNNEQFF	TGTGCCAGCAGGTACGACAGGGAACGGAACAATGAGCAGTTCTTC
TRBV25-1	TRBJ2-1	once	TRBD2	CASSELAGLDEQFF	TGTGCCAGCAGTGAACTAGCGGGATTGGATGAGCAGTTCTTC
TRBV29-1	TRBJ1-2	NA	TRBD1	CSAVQGANYGYTF	TGCAGCGCCGTCCAGGGGGCGAACTATGGCTACACCTTC
TRBV10-3	TRBJ1-1	many	NA	CAIRGLGVNTEAFF	TGTGCCATCAGAGGACTGGGAGTGAACACTGAAGCTTTCTTT
TRBV9	TRBJ2-2	NA	NA	CASSVVGGRAGELFF	TGTGCCAGCAGCGTAGTAGGGGGTAGGGCCGGGGAGCTGTTTTTT
TRBV5-1	TRBJ2-1	many	NA	CASSLGNEQFF	TGTGCCAGCAGCCTTGGGAATGAGCAGTTCTTC
TRBV29-1	TRBJ1-1	NA	TRBD1	CSTIAGTGVTEAFF	TGCAGTACTATTGCCGGGACAGGGGTAACTGAAGCTTTCTTT
TRBV20-1	TRBJ2-7	NA	NA	CSASKLAEYF	TGCAGTGCTAGTAAGCTAGCAGAGTACTTC
TRBV25-1	TRBJ2-1	few	TRBD2	CASSALTSGDYNEQFF	TGTGCCAGCAGTGCCCTGACAAGCGGGGACTACAATGAGCAGTTCTTC
TRBV15	TRBJ1-1	many	NA	CATSRVDGADTEAFF	TGTGCCACCAGCAGAGTGGACGGGGCCGACACTGAAGCTTTCTTT
TRBV9	TRBJ1-2	NA	TRBD1	CASSLIPGQGAAGYTF	TGTGCCAGCAGCCTAATTCCGGGACAGGGGGCTGCCGGCTACACCTTC